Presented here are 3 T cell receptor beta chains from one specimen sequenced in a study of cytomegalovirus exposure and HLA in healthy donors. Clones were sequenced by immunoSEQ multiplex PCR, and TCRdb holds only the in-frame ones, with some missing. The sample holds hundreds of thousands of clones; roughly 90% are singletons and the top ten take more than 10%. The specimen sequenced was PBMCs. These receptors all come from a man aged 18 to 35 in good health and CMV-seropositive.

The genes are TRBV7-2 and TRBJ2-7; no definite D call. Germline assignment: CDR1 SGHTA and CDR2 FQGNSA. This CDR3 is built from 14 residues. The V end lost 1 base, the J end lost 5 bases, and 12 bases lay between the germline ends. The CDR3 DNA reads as TGTGCCAGCAGCTTAGACGGCAGATTAAACGAGCAGTACTTC. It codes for CASSLDGRLNEQYF.

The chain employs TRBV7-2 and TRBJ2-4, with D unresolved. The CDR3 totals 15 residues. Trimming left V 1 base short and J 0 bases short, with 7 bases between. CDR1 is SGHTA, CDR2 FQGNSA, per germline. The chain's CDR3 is CASSLELIAKNIQYF. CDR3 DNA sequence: TGTGCCAGCAGCTTAGAGCTTATAGCCAAAAACATTCAGTACTTC.

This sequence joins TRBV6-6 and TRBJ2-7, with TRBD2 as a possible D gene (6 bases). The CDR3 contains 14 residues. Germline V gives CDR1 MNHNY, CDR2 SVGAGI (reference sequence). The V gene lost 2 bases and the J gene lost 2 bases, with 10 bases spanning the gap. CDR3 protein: CASSYNRGTYEQYF. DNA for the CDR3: TGTGCCAGCAGTTACAACCGCGGGACCTACGAGCAGTACTTC.